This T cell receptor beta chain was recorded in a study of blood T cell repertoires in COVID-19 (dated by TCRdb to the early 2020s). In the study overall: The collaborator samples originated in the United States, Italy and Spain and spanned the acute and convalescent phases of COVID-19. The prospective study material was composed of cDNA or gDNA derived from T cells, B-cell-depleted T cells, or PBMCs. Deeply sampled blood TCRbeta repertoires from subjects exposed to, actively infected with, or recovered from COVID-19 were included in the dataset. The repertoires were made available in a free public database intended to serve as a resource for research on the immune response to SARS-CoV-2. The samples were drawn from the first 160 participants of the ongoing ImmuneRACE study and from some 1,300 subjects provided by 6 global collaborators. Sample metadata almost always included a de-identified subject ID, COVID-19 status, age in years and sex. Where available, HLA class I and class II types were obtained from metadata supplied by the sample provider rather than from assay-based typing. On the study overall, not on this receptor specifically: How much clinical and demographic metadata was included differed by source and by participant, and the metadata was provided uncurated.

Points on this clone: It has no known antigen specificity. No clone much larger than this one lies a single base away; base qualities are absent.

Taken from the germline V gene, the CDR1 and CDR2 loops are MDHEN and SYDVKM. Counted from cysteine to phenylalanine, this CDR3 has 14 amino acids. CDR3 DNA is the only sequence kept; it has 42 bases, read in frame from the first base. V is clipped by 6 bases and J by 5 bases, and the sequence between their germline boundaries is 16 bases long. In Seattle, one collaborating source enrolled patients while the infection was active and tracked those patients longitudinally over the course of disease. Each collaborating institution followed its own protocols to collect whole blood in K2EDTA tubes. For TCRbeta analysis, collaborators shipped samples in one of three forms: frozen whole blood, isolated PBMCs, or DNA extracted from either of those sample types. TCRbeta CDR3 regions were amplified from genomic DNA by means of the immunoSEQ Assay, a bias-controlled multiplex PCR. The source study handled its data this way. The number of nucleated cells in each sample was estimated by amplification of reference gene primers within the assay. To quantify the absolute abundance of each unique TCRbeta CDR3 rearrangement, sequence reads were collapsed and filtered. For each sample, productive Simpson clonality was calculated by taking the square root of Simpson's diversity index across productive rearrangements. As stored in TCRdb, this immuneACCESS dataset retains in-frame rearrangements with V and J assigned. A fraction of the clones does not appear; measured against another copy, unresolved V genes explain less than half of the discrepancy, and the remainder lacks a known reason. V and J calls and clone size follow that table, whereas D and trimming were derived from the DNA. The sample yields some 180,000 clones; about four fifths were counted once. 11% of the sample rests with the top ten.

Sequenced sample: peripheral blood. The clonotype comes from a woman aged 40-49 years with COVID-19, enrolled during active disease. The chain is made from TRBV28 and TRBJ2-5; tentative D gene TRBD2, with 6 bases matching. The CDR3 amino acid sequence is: CASSSDYVGETQYF. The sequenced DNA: TGTGCCAGCAGCTCGGACTATGTAGGGGAGACCCAGTACTTC.